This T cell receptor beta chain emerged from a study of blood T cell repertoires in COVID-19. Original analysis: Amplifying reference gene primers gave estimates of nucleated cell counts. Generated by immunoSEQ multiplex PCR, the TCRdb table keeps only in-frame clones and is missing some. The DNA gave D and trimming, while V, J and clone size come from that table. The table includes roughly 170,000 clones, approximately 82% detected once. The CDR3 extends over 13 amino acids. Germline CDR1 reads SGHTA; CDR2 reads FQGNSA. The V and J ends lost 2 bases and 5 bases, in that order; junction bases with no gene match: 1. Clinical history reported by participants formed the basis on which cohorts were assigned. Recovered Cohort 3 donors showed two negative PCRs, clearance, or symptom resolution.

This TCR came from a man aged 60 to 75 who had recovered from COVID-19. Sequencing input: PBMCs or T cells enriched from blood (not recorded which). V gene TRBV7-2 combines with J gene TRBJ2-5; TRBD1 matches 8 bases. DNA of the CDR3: TGTGCCAGCAGCTTACAGGGGGCCGAGACCCAGTACTTC. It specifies CASSLQGAETQYF.